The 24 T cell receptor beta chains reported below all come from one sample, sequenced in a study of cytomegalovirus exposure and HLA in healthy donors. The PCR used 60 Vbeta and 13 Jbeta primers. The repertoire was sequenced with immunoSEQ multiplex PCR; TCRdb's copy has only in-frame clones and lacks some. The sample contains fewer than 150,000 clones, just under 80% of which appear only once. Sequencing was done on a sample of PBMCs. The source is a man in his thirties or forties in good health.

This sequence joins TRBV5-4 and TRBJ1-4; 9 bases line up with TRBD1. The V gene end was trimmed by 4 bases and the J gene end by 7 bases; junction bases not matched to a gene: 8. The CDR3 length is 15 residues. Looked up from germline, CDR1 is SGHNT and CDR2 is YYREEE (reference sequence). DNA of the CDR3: TGTGCCAGCAGCCTGTCCGGGACAGGGCTTGAAAAACTGTTTTTT. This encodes CASSLSGTGLEKLFF.

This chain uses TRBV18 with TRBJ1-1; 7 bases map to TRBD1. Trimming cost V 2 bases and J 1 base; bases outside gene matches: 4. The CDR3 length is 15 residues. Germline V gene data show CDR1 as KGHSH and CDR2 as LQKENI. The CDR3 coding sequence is TGTGCCAGCTCACCAAGACAGGGCGGGAACACTGAAGCTTTCTTT. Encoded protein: CASSPRQGGNTEAFF.

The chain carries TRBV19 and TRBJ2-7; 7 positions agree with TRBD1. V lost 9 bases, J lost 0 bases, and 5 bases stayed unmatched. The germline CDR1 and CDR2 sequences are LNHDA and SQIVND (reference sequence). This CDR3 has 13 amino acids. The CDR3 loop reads CASTGQDSYEQYF. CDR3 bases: TGTGCCAGCACCGGACAGGACTCCTACGAGCAGTACTTC.

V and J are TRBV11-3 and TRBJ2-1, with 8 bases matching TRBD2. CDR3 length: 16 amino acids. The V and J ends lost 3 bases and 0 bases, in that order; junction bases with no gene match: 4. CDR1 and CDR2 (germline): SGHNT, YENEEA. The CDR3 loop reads CASSFSGASSYNEQFF. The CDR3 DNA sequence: TGTGCCAGCAGCTTTAGCGGGGCCAGCTCCTACAATGAGCAGTTCTTC.

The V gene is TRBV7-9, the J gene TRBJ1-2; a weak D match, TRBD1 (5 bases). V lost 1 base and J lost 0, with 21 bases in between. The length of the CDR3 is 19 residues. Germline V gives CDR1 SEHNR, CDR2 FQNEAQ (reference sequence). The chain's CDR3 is CASSLGRVSGAGPNYGYTF. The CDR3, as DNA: TGTGCCAGCAGCTTAGGACGCGTCTCTGGCGCGGGGCCTAACTATGGCTACACCTTC. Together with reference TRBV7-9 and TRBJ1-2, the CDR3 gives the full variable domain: DTGVSQNPRHKITKRGQNVTFRCDPISEHNRLYWYRQTLGQGPEFLTYFQNEAQLEKSRLLSDRFSAERPKGSFSTLEIQRTEQGDSAMYLCASSLGRVSGAGPNYGYTFGSGTRLTVV.

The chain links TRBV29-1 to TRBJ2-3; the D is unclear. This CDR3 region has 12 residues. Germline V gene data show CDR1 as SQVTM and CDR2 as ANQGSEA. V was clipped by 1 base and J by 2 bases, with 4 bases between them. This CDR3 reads CSVEASTDTQYF. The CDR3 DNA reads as TGCAGCGTTGAAGCCTCCACAGATACGCAGTATTTT.

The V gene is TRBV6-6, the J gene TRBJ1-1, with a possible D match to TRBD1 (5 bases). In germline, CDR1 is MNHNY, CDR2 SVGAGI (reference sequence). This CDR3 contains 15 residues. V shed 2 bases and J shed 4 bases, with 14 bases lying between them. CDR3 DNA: TGTGCCAGCAGTTACCCAGGGAATCGTCGCACTGAAGCTTTCTTT. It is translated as CASSYPGNRRTEAFF.

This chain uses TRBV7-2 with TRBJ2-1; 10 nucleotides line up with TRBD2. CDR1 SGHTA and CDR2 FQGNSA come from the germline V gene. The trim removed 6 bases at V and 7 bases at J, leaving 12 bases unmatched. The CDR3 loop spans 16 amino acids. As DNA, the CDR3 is TGTGCCAGCAGACGAGGACTAGCGGAGTTTCGAAATGAGCAGTTCTTC. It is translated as CASRRGLAEFRNEQFF.

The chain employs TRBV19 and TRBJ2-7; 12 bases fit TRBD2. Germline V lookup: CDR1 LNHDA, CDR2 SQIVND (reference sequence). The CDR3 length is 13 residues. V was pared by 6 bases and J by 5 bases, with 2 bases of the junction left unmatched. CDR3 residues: CASRLAGGHEQYF. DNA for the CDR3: TGTGCCAGTAGGCTAGCGGGAGGGCACGAGCAGTACTTC.

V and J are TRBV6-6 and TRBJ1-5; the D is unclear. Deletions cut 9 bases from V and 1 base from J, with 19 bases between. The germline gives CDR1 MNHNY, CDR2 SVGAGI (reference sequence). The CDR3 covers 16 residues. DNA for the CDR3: TGTGCCAGTTATGACCCCGCGGAGCTGAGCAATCAGCCCCAGCATTTT. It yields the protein CASYDPAELSNQPQHF.

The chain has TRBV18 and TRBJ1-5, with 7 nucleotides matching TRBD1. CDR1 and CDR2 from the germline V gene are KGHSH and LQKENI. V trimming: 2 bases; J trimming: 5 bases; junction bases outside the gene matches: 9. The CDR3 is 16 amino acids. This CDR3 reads CASSPVVRGRYQPQHF. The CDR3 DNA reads TGTGCCAGCTCACCAGTGGTGAGGGGGCGTTATCAGCCCCAGCATTTT.

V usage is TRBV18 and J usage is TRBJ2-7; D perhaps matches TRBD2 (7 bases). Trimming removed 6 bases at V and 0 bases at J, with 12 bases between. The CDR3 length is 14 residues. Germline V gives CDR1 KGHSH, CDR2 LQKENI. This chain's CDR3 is CASSLADSSYEQYF. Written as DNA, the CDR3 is TGTGCCAGCTCCCTAGCGGACAGCTCCTACGAGCAGTACTTC.

The CDR3 DNA follows: TGTGCCAGCAGCTCCGACCCTCGGGTCGCAACAGATACGCAGTATTTT. Translated, it gives CASSSDPRVATDTQYF. The chain joins TRBV11-2 to TRBJ2-3, with unresolved D. The CDR3 is 16 residues long. Trimming removed 4 bases from V and 3 bases from J, with 17 bases in between. Per the germline V gene, CDR1 is SGHAT and CDR2 is FQNNGV. The full variable domain, rest sourced from reference TRBV11-2 and TRBJ2-3, is EAGVAQSPRYKIIEKRQSVAFWCNPISGHATLYWYQQILGQGPKLLIQFQNNGVVDDSQLPKDRFSAERLKGVDSTLKIQPAKLEDSAVYLCASSSDPRVATDTQYFGPGTRLTVL.

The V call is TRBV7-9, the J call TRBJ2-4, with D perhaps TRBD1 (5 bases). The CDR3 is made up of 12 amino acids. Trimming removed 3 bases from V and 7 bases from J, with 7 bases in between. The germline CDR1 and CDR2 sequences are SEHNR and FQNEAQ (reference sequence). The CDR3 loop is CASSLGHNIQYF. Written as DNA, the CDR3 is TGTGCCAGCAGCTTGGGGCACAACATTCAGTACTTC.

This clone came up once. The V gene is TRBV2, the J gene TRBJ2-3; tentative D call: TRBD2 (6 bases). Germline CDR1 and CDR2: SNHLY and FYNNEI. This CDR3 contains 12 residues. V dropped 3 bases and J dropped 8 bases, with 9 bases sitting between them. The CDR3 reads CASSEGGGTQYF. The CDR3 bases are TGTGCCAGCAGTGAGGGGGGTGGTACGCAGTATTTT.

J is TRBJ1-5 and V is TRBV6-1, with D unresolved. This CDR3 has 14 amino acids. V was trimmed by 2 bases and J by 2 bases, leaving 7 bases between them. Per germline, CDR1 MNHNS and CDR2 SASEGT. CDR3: CASSELGGNQPQHF. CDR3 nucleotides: TGTGCCAGCAGTGAATTGGGCGGCAATCAGCCCCAGCATTTT.

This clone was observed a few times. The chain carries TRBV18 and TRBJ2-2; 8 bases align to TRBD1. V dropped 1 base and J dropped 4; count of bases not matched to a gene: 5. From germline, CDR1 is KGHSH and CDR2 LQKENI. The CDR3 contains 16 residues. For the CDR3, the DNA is TGTGCCAGCTCACCACTCCGGGACAGGCTCACCGGGGAGCTGTTTTTT. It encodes CASSPLRDRLTGELFF.

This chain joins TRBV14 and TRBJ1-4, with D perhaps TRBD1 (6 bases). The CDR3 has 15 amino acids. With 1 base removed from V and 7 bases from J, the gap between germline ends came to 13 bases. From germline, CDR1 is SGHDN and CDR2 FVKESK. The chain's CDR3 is CASSQGWGLSEKLFF. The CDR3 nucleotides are TGTGCCAGCAGCCAAGGGTGGGGGCTGAGTGAAAAACTGTTTTTT.

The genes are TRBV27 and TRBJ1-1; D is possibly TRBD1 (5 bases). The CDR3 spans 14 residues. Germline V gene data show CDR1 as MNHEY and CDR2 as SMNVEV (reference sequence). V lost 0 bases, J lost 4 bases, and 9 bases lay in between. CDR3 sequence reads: CASSLSQGITEAFF. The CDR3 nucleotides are TGTGCCAGCAGTTTATCGCAGGGAATCACTGAAGCTTTCTTT.

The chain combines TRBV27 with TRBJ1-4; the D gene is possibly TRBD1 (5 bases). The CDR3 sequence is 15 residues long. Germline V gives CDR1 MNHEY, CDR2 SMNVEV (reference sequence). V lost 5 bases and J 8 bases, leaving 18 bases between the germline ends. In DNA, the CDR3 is TGTGCCAGCAGTACCTCGGCAGGGAACCACGAAAAACTGTTTTTT. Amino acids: CASSTSAGNHEKLFF.

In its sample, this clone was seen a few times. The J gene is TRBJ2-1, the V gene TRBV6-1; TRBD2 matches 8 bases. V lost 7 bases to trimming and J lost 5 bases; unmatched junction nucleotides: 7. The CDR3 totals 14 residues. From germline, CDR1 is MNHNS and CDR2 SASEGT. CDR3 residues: CASMTVSGNNEQFF. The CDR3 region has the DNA TGTGCCAGCATGACGGTTAGCGGGAACAATGAGCAGTTCTTC.

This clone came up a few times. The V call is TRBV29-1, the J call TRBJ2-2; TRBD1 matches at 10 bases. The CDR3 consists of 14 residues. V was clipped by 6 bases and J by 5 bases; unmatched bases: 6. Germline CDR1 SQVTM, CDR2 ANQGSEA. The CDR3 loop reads CSVGTGVGTGELFF. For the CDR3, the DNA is TGCAGCGTGGGGACAGGGGTTGGGACCGGGGAGCTGTTTTTT.

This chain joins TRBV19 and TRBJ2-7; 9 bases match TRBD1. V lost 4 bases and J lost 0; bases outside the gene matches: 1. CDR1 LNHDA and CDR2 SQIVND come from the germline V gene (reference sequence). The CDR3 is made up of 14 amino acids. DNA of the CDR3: TGTGCCAGTAGTAAACAGGGGGCCTCCTACGAGCAGTACTTC. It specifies CASSKQGASYEQYF.

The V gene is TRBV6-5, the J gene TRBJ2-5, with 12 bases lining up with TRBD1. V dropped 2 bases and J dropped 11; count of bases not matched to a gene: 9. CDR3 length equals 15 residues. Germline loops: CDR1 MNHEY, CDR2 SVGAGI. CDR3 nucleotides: TGTGCCAGCAGTTACAGCCGGGACAGGGGGCGAGAGCAGTACTTC. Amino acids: CASSYSRDRGREQYF.